Listed below are T cell receptor beta chains from one sample, sequenced in a study of PD-L1 blockade in urothelial cancer. Clones were read by immunoSEQ multiplex PCR, and TCRdb kept only the in-frame ones, dropping some. The profile shows around 120,000 clones, under 85% of them singletons. Source: PBMCs, taken around atezolizumab (anti-PD-L1) treatment. The source is a man aged 50 to 59 with urothelial cancer. Each CDR3 is given with its conserved first and last residue. The D gene is left open where the match is weak. Part of the rows lack a size; the others show once, few, many or a class for expanded clones.

v_call	j_call	clone_size	d_call	cdr3_nt	cdr3_aa
TRBV2	TRBJ2-1	once	TRBD1	TGTGCCAGCACCTCCAGGGACAGGGGGGACAATGAGCAGTTCTTC	CASTSRDRGDNEQFF
TRBV28	TRBJ1-6	.	.	TGTGCCAGCCGGAGGGACGCCAGCAATTCACCCCTCCACTTT	CASRRDASNSPLHF
TRBV6-1	TRBJ2-7	.	.	TGTGCCAGCAGTGAAGCGGGCCAGCGGGTCTACGAGCAGTACTTC	CASSEAGQRVYEQYF
TRBV9	TRBJ2-7	.	TRBD2	TGTGCCAGCAGCGGGGGGGGAGGTAAAGGGGCCGAGCAGTACTTC	CASSGGGGKGAEQYF
TRBV28	TRBJ2-3	few	.	TGTGCCAGCAGCTCTACGGGACTCGCTCGCACAGATACGCAGTATTTT	CASSSTGLARTDTQYF
TRBV19	TRBJ2-7	.	TRBD1	TGTGCCAGACCTATCGACAGGGGCTTAGACTACGAGCAGTACTTC	CARPIDRGLDYEQYF
TRBV7-2	TRBJ2-7	few	TRBD2	TGTGCCAGCAGACAAACTAGCGGGAGCTTCTACGAGCAGTACTTC	CASRQTSGSFYEQYF
TRBV27	TRBJ1-2	.	.	TGTGCCAGCAGCCCCAGAAGTAACTATGGCTACACCTTC	CASSPRSNYGYTF
TRBV18	TRBJ2-7	.	TRBD1	TGTGCCAGCTCACCAGTGGGACAGGGAGATTACGAGCAGTACTTC	CASSPVGQGDYEQYF
TRBV7-6	TRBJ2-2	few	TRBD1	TGTGCCAGCACCGGGACAGGGAGTCCGACCGGGGAGCTGTTTTTT	CASTGTGSPTGELFF
TRBV15	TRBJ1-2	.	.	TGTGCCACCAGCAGACCACCCGGGGGCTATGGCTACACCTTC	CATSRPPGGYGYTF
TRBV5-4	TRBJ2-7	.	TRBD2	TGTGCCAGCAGCTTGGGGACTAGCGGGAGAGGGAACGAGCAGTACTTC	CASSLGTSGRGNEQYF
TRBV2	TRBJ2-5	.	.	TGTGCCAGCAGTGAAACCGGGACTGGGGAGACCCAGTACTTC	CASSETGTGETQYF
TRBV7-3	TRBJ2-1	.	.	TGTGCCAGCAGCTTAACTTTGTCGGCGGAGAAGCAGTTCTTC	CASSLTLSAEKQFF
TRBV5-5	TRBJ2-7	.	TRBD2	TGTGCCAGCAGCGGACTAGCGGGAGTGTACGAGCAGTACTTC	CASSGLAGVYEQYF
TRBV7-8	TRBJ1-1	.	TRBD1	TGTGCCAGCAGCCACCGGGACAGAGTGAACACTGAAGCTTTCTTT	CASSHRDRVNTEAFF
TRBV9	TRBJ2-1	.	TRBD2	TGTGCCAGCAGCGCTAGCGGGAGGGCCTACAATGAGCAGTTCTTC	CASSASGRAYNEQFF
TRBV7-9	TRBJ2-7	.	TRBD1	TGTGCCAGCAGCTTGACAGGGGTCTCGGGCGAGCAGTACTTC	CASSLTGVSGEQYF
TRBV5-5	TRBJ2-7	.	TRBD1	TGTGCCAGCAGCTCCGGGACAGACCTTATGAAGCAGTACTTC	CASSSGTDLMKQYF
TRBV19	TRBJ2-7	.	TRBD2	TGTGCCAGTAGCCTAGGACTAGCGAGGGCCTACGAGCAGTACTTC	CASSLGLARAYEQYF
TRBV28	TRBJ1-5	.	.	TGTGCCAGCACTACCCGCGAAGGGGGCAATCAGCCCCAGCATTTT	CASTTREGGNQPQHF
TRBV2	TRBJ2-1	.	.	TGTGCCAGCAGTCAAACAGGGTACAATGAGCAGTTCTTC	CASSQTGYNEQFF
TRBV15	TRBJ2-5	.	.	TGTGCCACCAGCAGAGATAAAGGAACAGGGCAGACCCAGTACTTC	CATSRDKGTGQTQYF
TRBV28	TRBJ2-7	.	.	TGTGCCAGCAGTTTAGTGCGGCGGGGTTGGGAGCAGTACTTC	CASSLVRRGWEQYF
TRBV5-1	TRBJ2-3	.	.	TGCGCCAGCAGCTTGGAGCGGGTTGGAGATACGCAGTATTTT	CASSLERVGDTQYF
TRBV6-5	TRBJ2-7	.	TRBD1	TGTGCCAGTACTCGGGACAGGGGCTACGAGCAGTACTTC	CASTRDRGYEQYF
TRBV30	TRBJ2-7	few	.	TGTGCCTGGACCAGACAAGCTACCTACGAGCAGTACTTC	CAWTRQATYEQYF
TRBV28	TRBJ2-7	.	TRBD2	TGTGCCAGCAGCCCGACTAGCGGGAGGCACACCTACGAGCAGTACTTC	CASSPTSGRHTYEQYF
TRBV2	TRBJ2-5	.	.	TGTGCCAGCAGTGATGCCGGGAAGATAGAGACCCAGTACTTC	CASSDAGKIETQYF
TRBV7-9	TRBJ2-2	.	.	TGTGCCAGCAGCTCCCTATTCGGGGAGCTGTTTTTT	CASSSLFGELFF
TRBV4-1	TRBJ1-2	.	.	TGCGCCAGCAGCCAAGACAGGAGGATCTATGGCTACACCTTC	CASSQDRRIYGYTF
TRBV19	TRBJ1-6	.	TRBD1	TGTGCCAGTAGTATAGACGGACAGGCACCCAATTCACCCCTCCACTTT	CASSIDGQAPNSPLHF
TRBV6-6	TRBJ1-2	.	.	TGTGCCAGCATGAAGGGGGACTATGGCTACACCTTC	CASMKGDYGYTF
TRBV6-6	TRBJ1-1	.	.	TGTGCCAGCAGCGCCAGGGCCCTCATCTCTGAAGCTTTCTTT	CASSARALISEAFF
TRBV5-1	TRBJ2-7	few	TRBD2	TGCGCCAGCAGCTTGTCGGCCTCTAGCGGGAGACCCTACGAGCAGTACTTC	CASSLSASSGRPYEQYF
TRBV5-1	TRBJ2-1	.	TRBD2	TGCGCCAGCACCACAACCCTGACTAGCGGGAGTGAGCAGTTCTTC	CASTTTLTSGSEQFF
TRBV5-1	TRBJ2-7	once	TRBD2	TGCGCCAGCAGCCCGGAACGCCAGTATAGCGGGAGAGCCCCCTACGAGCAGTACTTC	CASSPERQYSGRAPYEQYF
TRBV7-6	TRBJ2-1	.	TRBD2	TGTGCCAGCAGCTTAGTAAGCGGGGTTAGCTCCTACAATGAGCAGTTCTTC	CASSLVSGVSSYNEQFF
TRBV30	TRBJ2-3	once	.	TGTGCCTGGGGGCCGAATACAGATACGCAGTATTTT	CAWGPNTDTQYF
TRBV5-4	TRBJ2-3	.	.	TGTGCCAGCAGCCACGGACAGACCAAAAGCACAGATACGCAGTATTTT	CASSHGQTKSTDTQYF
TRBV28	TRBJ2-7	.	.	TGTGCCAGCAGTCTGACAGGCGCCTACGAGCAGTACTTC	CASSLTGAYEQYF
TRBV5-8	TRBJ1-1	once	TRBD1	TGTGCCAGCAGTTTTGGGAGGACAGGGGTGAACACTGAAGCTTTCTTT	CASSFGRTGVNTEAFF
TRBV7-2	TRBJ1-1	.	TRBD1	TGTGCCAGCAGCCCACAGGGGGCAAGCACTGAAGCTTTCTTT	CASSPQGASTEAFF
TRBV30	TRBJ1-6	.	.	TGTGCCTGGAAACAAACCCTGGTGCCTTCACCCCTCCACTTT	CAWKQTLVPSPLHF
TRBV29-1	TRBJ2-1	.	.	TGCAGCGGACGGGGTCCGGAGATCAGGCAGTTCTTC	CSGRGPEIRQFF
TRBV6-5	TRBJ1-2	.	.	TGTGCCAGCAGTTACTTGCGGACAGTCAAAAAATACACCTTC	CASSYLRTVKKYTF
TRBV27	TRBJ1-4	.	TRBD1	TGTGCCAGCAGTTTGACAGGGTTCTGGGCAACTAATGAAAAACTGTTTTTT	CASSLTGFWATNEKLFF
TRBV19	TRBJ2-1	.	TRBD1	TGTGCCAGCCAAATCGACAGGGGTAGTTACAATGAGCAGTTCTTC	CASQIDRGSYNEQFF
TRBV28	TRBJ2-3	.	TRBD2	TGTGCCAGCAGTCGACCCCCCCGGACTAGCGGGCGGACAGATACGCAGTATTTT	CASSRPPRTSGRTDTQYF
TRBV18	TRBJ1-5	.	.	TGTGCCAGCTCATTCAACAGGAGACAGCCCCAGCATTTT	CASSFNRRQPQHF
TRBV28	TRBJ2-5	.	.	TGTGCCAGCAGTTTACCGGGAGAGACCCAGTACTTC	CASSLPGETQYF
TRBV18	TRBJ1-6	.	.	TGTGCCAGCTCACCGGACAGCAATTCACCCCTCCACTTT	CASSPDSNSPLHF